This TCR beta chain was recorded in a study of cytomegalovirus exposure and HLA in healthy donors. Findings and caveats of the study: DRB1 showed the most TCR associations and HLA-C the fewest in a later analysis, as rates varied by HLA locus. Later on, an analysis tied about 17,000 TCR beta sequences to HLA alleles at 0.05 false discovery rate.

This clone has only a few counts. The antigen is undetermined. A multiplex PCR was run with 60 Vbeta primers and 13 Jbeta primers. Only in-frame clones appear in the TCRdb table, and some are missing; sequencing was by immunoSEQ multiplex PCR. The sample shows approximately 130,000 clones, 82% of them seen only once. CDR3 length: 14 amino acids. Between the trimmed V and J ends, which lost 7 bases and 2 bases, there was a span of 12 bases. Per the germline V gene, CDR1 is MGHDK and CDR2 is SYGVNS. This clonotype was sampled from a woman aged 45-60 years in good health and CMV-seropositive. This chain joins TRBV25-1 and TRBJ2-1; weak D call: TRBD1 (5 bases). The specimen sequenced was PBMCs. CDR3 coding DNA: TGTGCCAGCATTAAGGCAGGGACCTACAATGAGCAGTTCTTC. Its protein product is CASIKAGTYNEQFF.